A single sample gave rise to the 14 T cell receptor beta chains below, sequenced in a study of blood T cell repertoires in COVID-19. TCRdb's table, derived via immunoSEQ multiplex PCR, lists solely in-frame clones and lacks some. The table has 200,000 to 300,000 clones, around nine tenths seen once; the top ten hold almost 2%. Input material: peripheral blood. All receptors derive from a man aged 25-45 years with active or convalescent COVID-19.

This rearrangement joins TRBV9 to TRBJ2-7; 13 bases line up with TRBD2. The CDR3 has 15 residues. Germline loops: CDR1 SGDLS, CDR2 YYNGEE. Unmatched junction bases numbered 3, after V lost 3 bases and J lost 3 bases. CDR3 coding DNA: TGTGCCAGCAGCGAGGGGACTAGCGGGGTCTACGAGCAGTACTTC. This gives the protein CASSEGTSGVYEQYF.

This chain joins TRBV7-6 and TRBJ2-7; perhaps TRBD1 as D (5 bases). CDR1 is SGHVS and CDR2 is FNYEAQ in the germline V gene. V was clipped by 3 bases and J by 3 bases, with 9 bases between them. The CDR3 is 13 residues long. CDR3 in amino acids: CASSFATDYEQYF. CDR3 bases: TGTGCCAGCAGCTTTGCGACAGACTACGAGCAGTACTTC.

The V and J genes are TRBV5-4 and TRBJ2-7, with D perhaps TRBD2 (7 bases). Germline V CDR1 and CDR2: SGHNT, YYREEE (reference sequence). Deletions cut 5 bases from V and 5 bases from J, with 17 bases between. The CDR3 runs 14 residues. CDR3 in amino acids: CASSSVGEGDEQYF. The CDR3 DNA reads TGTGCCAGCAGTTCTGTGGGGGAGGGGGACGAGCAGTACTTC.

Regarding this clone: The same CDR3 can be traced to other DNA sequences in this sample. The CDR3 spells CSVGLAGYNEQFF. The CDR3, as DNA: TGCAGCGTGGGACTAGCGGGGTACAATGAGCAGTTCTTC. The V and J genes are TRBV29-1 and TRBJ2-1; 13 bases are shared with TRBD2. The CDR3 has 13 amino acids. Germline loops: CDR1 SQVTM, CDR2 ANQGSEA. J gave up 4 bases and V 6 bases, and 0 bases lay outside the gene matches.

The chain employs TRBV21-1 and TRBJ1-5; the D call of TRBD1 is as the table states it, not checked on the DNA. TRBV21-1 is reported as a pseudogene. The CDR3 runs to 14 residues. CDR3: CASRRTGGNQPQHF. For the CDR3, the DNA is TGTGCCAGCAGACGGACAGGGGGCAATCAGCCCCAGCATTTT.

Only a few counts were recorded for this clone. The gene calls are TRBV6-1 and TRBJ2-1, with D unresolved. The CDR3 runs 11 residues. V lost 1 base and J lost 9, with 4 bases in between. Germline V gives CDR1 MNHNS, CDR2 SASEGT. CDR3 DNA sequence: TGTGCCAGCAGTGAAGTCGGTGAGCAGTTCTTC. Residues: CASSEVGEQFF.

The chain links TRBV5-1 to TRBJ2-1; TRBD2 matches at 8 bases. V lost 0 bases and J lost 8; bases outside the gene matches: 10. Germline loops: CDR1 SGHRS, CDR2 YFSETQ. The CDR3 has 16 residues. CDR3 loop: CASSLVAGGAIHEQFF. CDR3 nucleotides: TGCGCCAGCAGCTTGGTGGCGGGGGGCGCGATACATGAGCAGTTCTTC.

This chain uses TRBV7-2 with TRBJ2-1, with D tentatively TRBD1 (5 bases). CDR3 size: 15 residues. V gave up 5 bases and J gave up 4 bases, with 15 bases separating them. Per germline, CDR1 SGHTA and CDR2 FQGNSA. The CDR3 DNA sequence: TGTGCCAGCAGCCATCCAGGGTATCAGTACAATGAGCAGTTCTTC. Encoded protein: CASSHPGYQYNEQFF.

The chain has TRBV7-2 and TRBJ2-3, with TRBD2 identical over 8 bases. Germline V gene lookup returns CDR1 SGHTA and CDR2 FQGNSA. The CDR3 extends over 15 amino acids. Unmatched junction bases numbered 4, after V lost 3 bases and J lost 2 bases. The CDR3 loop reads CASSFRGGNTDTQYF. In nucleotides, the CDR3 is TGTGCCAGCAGCTTTCGGGGGGGGAACACAGATACGCAGTATTTT.

The rearrangement joins TRBV5-1 to TRBJ1-2; 8 positions agree with TRBD1. Trimming removed 0 bases from V and 10 bases from J; junction bases left unmatched: 5. The V gene's germline CDR1 is SGHRS and CDR2 YFSETQ. This CDR3 region has 13 residues. The CDR3, as DNA: TGCGCCAGCAGCTTGGGACAGGGGAAGTTCTACACCTTC. Amino acid sequence: CASSLGQGKFYTF.

V usage is TRBV10-3 and J usage is TRBJ2-7; TRBD2 matches at 7 bases. V shed 0 bases, J shed 9 bases, and the junction held 8 bases outside the gene matches. This CDR3 is 14 amino acids long. CDR1 and CDR2 (germline): ENHRY, SYGVKD. CDR3: CAISESREGRGQYF. CDR3 coding DNA: TGTGCCATCAGTGAGTCGAGGGAGGGGAGAGGGCAGTACTTC.

The genes are TRBV20-1 and TRBJ1-2; 7 nucleotides align to TRBD1. The V segment lost 3 bases and the J segment 3 bases; nucleotides outside the gene matches: 10. The length of the CDR3 is 15 residues. Germline loops: CDR1 DFQATT, CDR2 SNEGSKA (reference sequence). The CDR3 spells CSASLTTGHDYGYTF. The DNA for the CDR3 is TGCAGTGCTAGTTTGACGACAGGGCACGACTATGGCTACACCTTC.

V usage is TRBV5-6 and J usage is TRBJ2-1; tentative D call: TRBD2 (6 bases). With 0 bases removed from V and 4 bases from J, the gap between germline ends came to 11 bases. This CDR3 has 15 amino acids. Per the germline V gene, CDR1 is SGHDT and CDR2 is YYEEEE. CDR3 nucleotides: TGTGCCAGCAGCTTGGCCGAGGACTATTACAATGAGCAGTTCTTC. Protein product: CASSLAEDYYNEQFF.

As concerns this clone: At the DNA level, this CDR3 is encoded by other sequences in the same sample as well. The chain has TRBV3-1 (or the pseudogene TRBV3-2) and TRBJ2-3; TRBD2 agrees at 11 bases. Germline CDR1 reads LGHDT; CDR2 reads YNNKEL (reference sequence). V dropped 4 bases and J dropped 6; count of bases not matched to a gene: 3. The CDR3 is 14 residues long. The CDR3 sequence is CASSLAGGQDTQYF. The DNA of the CDR3 is TGTGCCAGCAGCCTAGCGGGGGGGCAGGATACGCAGTATTTT.